What follows describes a single T cell receptor (beta chain). Antigen unknown. V lost 4 bases and J lost 7, with 16 bases in between. Germline-derived CDR1 and CDR2 are SGHDN and FVKESK. The CDR3 consists of 15 residues. The authors distributed each subset's genomic DNA evenly over several immunoSEQ plates. Profiling relied on immunoSEQ multiplex PCR, and the TCRdb table lists in-frame clones only, not all of them. The sample lists a few million clones, 80% to 95% occurring once. These data are taken from a study of shared clonotypes between healthy human individuals. Whole-study findings and limits: The study sampled only blood, and tissue repertoires likely differ. Relative to their counterparts shared across all four donors, non-shared clonotypes exhibited diminished generation probabilities.

Sequencing was carried out using naive CD4+ T cells from PBMCs. Sample subset: CD45RA+ positively selected. V gene TRBV14 combines with J gene TRBJ1-4; D perhaps matches TRBD1 (6 bases). This receptor was identified in a man aged 18 to 35 in good health. Some clones in this sample may be carry-over from other donors' samples. The CDR3 is CASSPMGAKSEKLFF. The CDR3 coding sequence is TGTGCCAGCAGCCCCATGGGGGCGAAGAGTGAAAAACTGTTTTTT.